The source of this T cell receptor (beta chain) is a study of T cell clones after liver transplantation. Germline loops: CDR1 SGDLS, CDR2 YYNGEE. The CDR3 sequence is 14 residues long. V dropped 0 bases and J dropped 2; count of bases not matched to a gene: 2. This clone appeared once. Here immunoSEQ multiplex PCR was the method, and the copy in TCRdb shows in-frame clones only, minus some. This table has about 51,000 clones, 86% appearing once. The chain links TRBV9 to TRBJ2-7, with 7 positions matching TRBD1. The input for sequencing was CD8+ T cells from blood, taken 12 months after liver transplant. The TCR originated in a human patient who received a liver transplant. Some of the T cells might come from the graft donor. The CDR3 region has the DNA TGTGCCAGCAGCGTAGGGGACAGACCCTACGAGCAGTACTTC. Translating gives CASSVGDRPYEQYF.